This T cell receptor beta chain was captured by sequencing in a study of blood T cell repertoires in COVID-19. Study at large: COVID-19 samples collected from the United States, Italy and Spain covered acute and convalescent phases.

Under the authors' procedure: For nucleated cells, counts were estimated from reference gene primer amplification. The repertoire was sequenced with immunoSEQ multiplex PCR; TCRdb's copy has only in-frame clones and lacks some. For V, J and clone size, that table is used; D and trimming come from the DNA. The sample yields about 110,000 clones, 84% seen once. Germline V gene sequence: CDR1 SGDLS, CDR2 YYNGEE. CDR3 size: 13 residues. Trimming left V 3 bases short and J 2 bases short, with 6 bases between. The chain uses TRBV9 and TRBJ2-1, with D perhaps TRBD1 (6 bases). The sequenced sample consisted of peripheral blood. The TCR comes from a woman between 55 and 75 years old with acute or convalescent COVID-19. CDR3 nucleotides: TGTGCCAGCAGCGCAGGGGCCTACAATGAGCAGTTCTTC. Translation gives CASSAGAYNEQFF.